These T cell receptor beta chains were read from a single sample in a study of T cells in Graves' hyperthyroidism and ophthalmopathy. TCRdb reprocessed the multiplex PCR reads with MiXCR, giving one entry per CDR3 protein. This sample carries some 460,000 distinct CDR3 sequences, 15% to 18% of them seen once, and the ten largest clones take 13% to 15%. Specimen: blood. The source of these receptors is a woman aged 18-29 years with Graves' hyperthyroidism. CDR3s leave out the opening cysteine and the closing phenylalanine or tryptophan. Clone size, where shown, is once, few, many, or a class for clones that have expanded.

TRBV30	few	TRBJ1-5	AWRDSGTGSQPQH
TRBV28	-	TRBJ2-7	ASSFQGLAPANDEQY
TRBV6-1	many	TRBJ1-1	ASRTTGTEAF
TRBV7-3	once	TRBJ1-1	AGSLDGLNTEAF
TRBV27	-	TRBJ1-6	ASSLDRVQRDSPLH
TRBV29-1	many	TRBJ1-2	SVGTGDYGYT
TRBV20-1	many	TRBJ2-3	SAREARSGQY
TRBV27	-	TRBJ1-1	ASSWTGGGGTEAF
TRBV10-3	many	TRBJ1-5	AIRTGAAGNQPQH
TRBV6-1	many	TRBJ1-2	ASTKDRDGGGYT
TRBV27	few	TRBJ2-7	ASSYHTHPGGYEQY
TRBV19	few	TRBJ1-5	ASSIFVGNQPQH
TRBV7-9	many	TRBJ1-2	ASSPGQGGIYGYT
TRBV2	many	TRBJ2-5	ASSEAVAAEETQY
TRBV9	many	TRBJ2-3	ASSGSGGSLDTQY
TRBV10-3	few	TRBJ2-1	AISEPGLVTNEQF
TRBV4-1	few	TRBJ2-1	ASSQDRTSGGFNEQF
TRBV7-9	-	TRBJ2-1	ASSSLTGWNEQF
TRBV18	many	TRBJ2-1	ASSPPATSLNEQF
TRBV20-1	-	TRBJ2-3	SARVPAGSTDTQY
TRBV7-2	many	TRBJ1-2	ASSLRDGYT
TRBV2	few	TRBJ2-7	ASKRLGQGADNEQY
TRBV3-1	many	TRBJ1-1	ASSPYDRSSEAF
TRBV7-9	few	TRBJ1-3	ASSGTGFGNTIY
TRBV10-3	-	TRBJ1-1	AISARQGSEAF
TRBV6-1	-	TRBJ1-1	ASSTDRGSTEAF
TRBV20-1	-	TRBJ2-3	SAPWAAGGPTDTQY
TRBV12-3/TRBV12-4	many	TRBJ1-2	ASSLGQDYGYT
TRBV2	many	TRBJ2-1	ASSVGLASRYNEQF
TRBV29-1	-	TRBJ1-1	SADSTRPEAF
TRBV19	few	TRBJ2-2	ASSINYLGTTSYTGELF
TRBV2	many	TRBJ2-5	ASSESPLAGEETQY
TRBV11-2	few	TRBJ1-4	ASSSSRAPNEKLL
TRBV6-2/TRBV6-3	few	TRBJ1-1	ASRVRGVAEAF
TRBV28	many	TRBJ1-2	ASNLPGVYGYT
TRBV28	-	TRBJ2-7	ASSLGGGTYYEQY
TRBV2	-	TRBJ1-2	ASSEVGQGIDGYT
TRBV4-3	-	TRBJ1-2	ASSQSRVRLNLNYGYT
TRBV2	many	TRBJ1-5	ASRRDGQPQH
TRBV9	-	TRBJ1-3	ASSTSDRVTGNTIY
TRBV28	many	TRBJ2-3	ASSFGQLNTQY
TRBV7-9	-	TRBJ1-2	ASNIMGGPNYGYT
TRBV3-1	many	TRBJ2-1	ASSQDVRLHEQF
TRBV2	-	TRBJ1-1	ASSADGVSTEAF
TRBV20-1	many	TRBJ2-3	SADLAGVGDTQY
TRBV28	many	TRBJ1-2	ASSTTHPYYGYT